This T cell receptor (beta chain) was captured in a study of response to subunit inactivated influenza vaccine. General observations from the study: Few new T cells, the authors suggested, are recruited by each seasonal influenza vaccination.

The CDR3 totals 14 residues. Germline V gene data show CDR1 as SEHNR and CDR2 as FQNEAQ (reference sequence). This clonotype has a handful of counts. The antigen remains unidentified. The junction does not match germline at one end; this may be a read error. TCRdb independently ran MiXCR on the RT-PCR reads; one entry per CDR3 protein. The data contain fewer than 200,000 distinct CDR3 sequences, roughly 8.7% of them singletons. Specimen: non-naive T cells sorted from PBMCs, collected on the day of vaccination. The chain links TRBV7-9 to TRBJ2-5, with D uncertain. The receptor was derived from a man aged 50-60 years who received an inactivated influenza vaccine. CDR3 loop: CAGSPGHPQETQYF. For the CDR3, the DNA is TGTGCCGGCAGCCCCGGCCACCCCCAAGAGACCCAGTACTTC.